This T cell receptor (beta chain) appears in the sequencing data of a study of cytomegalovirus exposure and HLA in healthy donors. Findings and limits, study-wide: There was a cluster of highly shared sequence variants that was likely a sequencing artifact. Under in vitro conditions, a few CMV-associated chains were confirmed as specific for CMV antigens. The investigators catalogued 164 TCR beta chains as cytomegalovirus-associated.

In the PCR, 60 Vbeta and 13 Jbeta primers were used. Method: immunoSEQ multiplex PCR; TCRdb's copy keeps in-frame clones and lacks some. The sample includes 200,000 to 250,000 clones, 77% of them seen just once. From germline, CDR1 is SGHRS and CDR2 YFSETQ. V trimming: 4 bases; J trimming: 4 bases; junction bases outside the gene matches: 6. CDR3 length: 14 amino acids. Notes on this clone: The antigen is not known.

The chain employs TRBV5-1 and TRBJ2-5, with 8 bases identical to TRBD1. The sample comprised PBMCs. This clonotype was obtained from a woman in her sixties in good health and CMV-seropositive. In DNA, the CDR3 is TGCGCCAGCAGCCGGGGACAGGAGAGAGAGACCCAGTACTTC. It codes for CASSRGQERETQYF. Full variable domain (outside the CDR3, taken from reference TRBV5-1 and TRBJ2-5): KAGVTQTPRYLIKTRGQQVTLSCSPISGHRSVSWYQQTPGQGLQFLFEYFSETQRNKGNFPGRFSGRQFSNSRSEMNVSTLELGDSALYLCASSRGQERETQYFGPGTRLLVL.